These T cell receptor beta chains were read from a single sample in a study of OX40 agonist ivuxolimab in advanced cancers. Sequencing was performed with immunoSEQ multiplex PCR; in TCRdb, only in-frame clones are kept and a portion is missing. The repertoire includes roughly 80,000 clones, about 85% of them detected once, and 0.55% to 0.7% sits in the top ten. Sequenced material: CD4+ or CD8+ T cells sorted from blood, taken in a trial of the OX40 agonist ivuxolimab. The receptors derive from an adult with an advanced solid tumor such as melanoma, head and neck, liver or kidney cancer. CDR3s include the opening cysteine and the closing phenylalanine or tryptophan. The order of the fields is clone size, V gene, J gene, D gene, CDR3 protein, CDR3 DNA. D genes are given only for firm matches. Some rows have no size entry. The others give once, few or many, or a class for an expanded clone.

.,TRBV2,TRBJ1-4,.,CASSDLGLGEKLFF,TGTGCCAGCAGTGATCTGGGGCTGGGGGAAAAACTGTTTTTT
few,TRBV19,TRBJ1-5,TRBD1,CASSIWTGGGQPQHF,TGTGCCAGTAGTATCTGGACAGGGGGCGGTCAGCCCCAGCATTTT
once,TRBV11-2,TRBJ2-7,TRBD1,CASSSVRDRGRGEQYF,TGTGCCAGCAGCTCTGTGAGGGACAGGGGTCGTGGGGAGCAGTACTTC
.,TRBV30,TRBJ1-2,TRBD1,CAWSGGQYGYTF,TGTGCCTGGAGTGGGGGACAGTATGGCTACACCTTC
.,TRBV9,TRBJ1-1,TRBD1,CASSPQGAARGIEAFF,TGTGCCAGCAGCCCGCAGGGGGCGGCAAGGGGCATTGAAGCTTTCTTT
.,TRBV11-2,TRBJ2-5,.,CASSLERAVSQGTQYF,TGTGCCAGCAGCTTAGAGCGAGCGGTGAGCCAAGGGACCCAGTACTTC
.,TRBV19,TRBJ2-1,.,CASSIRGNNEQFF,TGTGCCAGTAGTATCCGGGGAAACAATGAGCAGTTCTTC
.,TRBV21-1,TRBJ1-6,.,CASSKGGPRSPLHF,TGTGCCAGCAGCAAAGGAGGTCCACGGTCACCCCTCCACTTT
.,TRBV5-1,TRBJ2-7,.,CASWEPGYEQYF,TGCGCCAGCTGGGAGCCCGGGTACGAGCAGTACTTC
.,TRBV6-5,TRBJ2-1,TRBD1,CASSYDRQGGINEQFF,TGTGCCAGCAGTTACGATAGACAGGGGGGGATAAATGAGCAGTTCTTC
.,TRBV5-6,TRBJ2-5,.,CASSLGSETQYF,TGTGCCAGCAGCTTGGGATCTGAGACCCAGTACTTC
.,TRBV7-2,TRBJ2-3,TRBD2,CASSFRLAGSTDTQYF,TGTGCCAGCAGCTTTAGACTAGCGGGGAGCACAGATACGCAGTATTTT
.,TRBV5-1,TRBJ1-1,TRBD1,CASSSSAGTGNTEAFF,TGCGCCAGCAGCTCCTCGGCCGGGACAGGGAACACTGAAGCTTTCTTT
.,TRBV7-2,TRBJ1-3,.,CASSLASAYGNTIYF,TGTGCCAGCAGCTTAGCTTCGGCGTACGGAAACACCATATATTTT
.,TRBV2,TRBJ1-1,TRBD1,CASSLDRVNTEAFF,TGTGCCAGCAGTTTGGACAGGGTGAACACTGAAGCTTTCTTT
few,TRBV7-9,TRBJ2-5,TRBD2,CAGGLGRSQETQYF,TGTGCCGGGGGACTAGGACGTTCTCAAGAGACCCAGTACTTC
.,TRBV21-1,TRBJ1-3,.,CASSKRGITGNTIYF,TGTGCCAGCAGCAAACGAGGCATAACTGGAAACACCATATATTTT
.,TRBV7-9,TRBJ1-5,.,CASSFTGFEPQHF,TGTGCCAGCAGCTTCACAGGGTTTGAGCCCCAGCATTTT
.,TRBV6-5,TRBJ1-2,TRBD1,CASSLVGTGDGYTF,TGTGCCAGCAGTTTGGTCGGGACAGGCGATGGCTACACCTTC
once,TRBV29-1,TRBJ2-2,.,CSGGGGTGNTGELFF,TGCAGCGGGGGGGGTGGGACAGGGAACACCGGGGAGCTGTTTTTT
.,TRBV4-1,TRBJ2-1,.,CASSQGGKGRGEQFF,TGCGCCAGCAGCCAAGGAGGGAAGGGCAGAGGCGAGCAGTTCTTC
.,TRBV12-5,TRBJ1-2,TRBD1,CASGLSDRDGYTF,TGTGCTAGTGGTTTGTCCGACAGGGACGGCTACACCTTC
.,TRBV2,TRBJ2-5,.,CASSEAQETQYF,TGTGCCAGCAGTGAAGCTCAAGAGACCCAGTACTTC
.,TRBV30,TRBJ2-7,TRBD1,CAWRTTGGYEQYF,TGTGCCTGGAGAACGACAGGGGGCTACGAGCAGTACTTC
.,TRBV5-4,TRBJ2-4,TRBD1,CASSWKTGPLAKNIQYF,TGTGCCAGCAGCTGGAAGACAGGGCCACTAGCCAAAAACATTCAGTACTTC
.,TRBV4-2,TRBJ2-1,TRBD2,CASSQRVLAGTEQFF,TGTGCCAGCAGCCAAAGGGTCCTAGCGGGCACCGAGCAGTTCTTC
.,TRBV18,TRBJ2-6,.,CASSPPAGASGANVLTF,TGTGCCAGCTCACCACCGGCAGGGGCCTCGGGGGCCAACGTCCTGACTTTC
.,TRBV6-6,TRBJ1-1,.,CASSPYTEAFF,TGTGCCAGCAGTCCTTACACTGAAGCTTTCTTT
.,TRBV5-4,TRBJ2-1,TRBD2,CASSLGVSGGGNEQFF,TGTGCCAGCAGCTTGGGAGTTAGCGGGGGGGGAAATGAGCAGTTCTTC
once,TRBV18,TRBJ1-1,.,CASSSTLSQGNTEAFF,TGTGCCAGCTCAAGCACCCTCAGTCAGGGCAACACTGAAGCTTTCTTT
.,TRBV7-6,TRBJ2-7,.,CASSLGNDRGTVYYEQYF,TGTGCCAGCAGCTTAGGAAACGACCGCGGGACAGTTTACTACGAGCAGTACTTC
.,TRBV12-2,TRBJ2-3,.,CASRSSTQRGGTDTQYF,TGTGCAAGTCGCTCCTCCACACAAAGGGGGGGCACAGATACGCAGTATTTT
.,TRBV6-1,TRBJ2-7,.,CASTGLSSYEQYF,TGTGCCAGTACAGGGCTCTCCTCCTACGAGCAGTACTTC
.,TRBV5-6,TRBJ2-7,.,CASSLGQPTGQYF,TGTGCCAGCAGCCTCGGACAGCCCACGGGGCAGTACTTC
once,TRBV9,TRBJ1-1,.,CASSGGGTEAFF,TGTGCCAGCAGCGGTGGGGGTACTGAAGCTTTCTTT
.,TRBV7-9,TRBJ2-7,.,CASSPDWEGAYEQYF,TGTGCCAGCAGCCCGGACTGGGAAGGGGCCTACGAGCAGTACTTC
.,TRBV6-1,TRBJ2-3,.,CASSGQGTSTDTQYF,TGTGCCAGCAGCGGACAAGGGACTAGCACAGATACGCAGTATTTT
few,TRBV7-3,TRBJ2-7,TRBD1,CASSLTGTGGGHEQYF,TGTGCCAGCAGCTTAACGGGGACAGGGGGCGGACACGAGCAGTACTTC
.,TRBV5-1,TRBJ2-7,.,CASSPTASQTYEQYF,TGCGCCAGCAGCCCGACAGCATCACAAACCTACGAGCAGTACTTC
.,TRBV7-2,TRBJ2-2,.,CASSTQRTPGELFF,TGTGCCAGCAGCACGCAACGAACCCCCGGGGAGCTGTTTTTT
.,TRBV5-5,TRBJ2-7,TRBD1,CASGSPQGGQYF,TGTGCCAGCGGATCCCCACAGGGGGGGCAGTACTTC
once,TRBV6-1,TRBJ1-6,.,CASSLVNSPLHF,TGTGCCAGCAGCTTGGTGAATTCACCCCTCCACTTT
once,TRBV12-5,TRBJ1-5,TRBD1,CASGLGDRENQPQHF,TGTGCTAGTGGTTTGGGGGACAGGGAAAATCAGCCCCAGCATTTT
.,TRBV29-1,TRBJ1-1,TRBD1,CSVAGGLNTEAFF,TGCAGCGTAGCAGGGGGACTGAACACTGAAGCTTTCTTT
.,TRBV6-1,TRBJ2-3,.,CASTFLQGLADTQYF,TGTGCCAGCACTTTTCTTCAGGGGCTTGCAGATACGCAGTATTTT
.,TRBV5-1,TRBJ2-1,TRBD1,CASSLVAGGYVDEQFF,TGCGCCAGCAGCTTGGTGGCAGGGGGCTATGTCGATGAGCAGTTCTTC
.,TRBV18,TRBJ2-7,TRBD1,CASSPRTGMYEQYF,TGTGCCAGCTCACCTAGGACAGGGATGTACGAGCAGTACTTC
few,TRBV6-1,TRBJ1-3,.,CASTDPGRNTIYF,TGTGCCAGCACAGACCCAGGGAGAAACACCATATATTTT
.,TRBV27,TRBJ2-7,.,CASSPRTSGNEQYF,TGTGCCAGCAGTCCCCGTACGTCGGGAAACGAGCAGTACTTC
.,TRBV5-1,TRBJ2-2,.,CASSLDWGNTGELFF,TGCGCCAGCAGCTTGGATTGGGGGAACACCGGGGAGCTGTTTTTT
.,TRBV30,TRBJ1-5,.,CAWSPGSGNQPQHF,TGTGCCTGGAGCCCAGGGTCAGGCAATCAGCCCCAGCATTTT
.,TRBV4-2,TRBJ1-6,TRBD1,CASSQDPTGVNSPLHF,TGTGCCAGCAGCCAAGATCCGACAGGGGTGAATTCACCCCTCCACTTT
.,TRBV5-5,TRBJ2-6,.,CASRRGAGANVLTF,TGTGCCAGCAGAAGGGGTGCTGGGGCCAACGTCCTGACTTTC
once,TRBV7-2,TRBJ1-5,.,CASSLVEGRPKKPQHF,TGTGCCAGCAGCTTAGTCGAGGGACGGCCGAAAAAGCCCCAGCATTTT